This TCR beta chain stems from a study of cytomegalovirus exposure and HLA in healthy donors. The study ran its PCR with 60 Vbeta and 13 Jbeta primers. The method was immunoSEQ multiplex PCR; TCRdb's version includes in-frame clones alone and lacks a portion of them. Of roughly 80,000 clones in the sample, approximately 84% were seen once. CDR3 length equals 16 residues. Germline CDR1 is LNHDA and CDR2 is SQIVND (reference sequence). Losses at the gene ends were 10 bases for V and 0 bases for J; bases not matched to a gene: 11. What was sequenced was PBMCs. The sequence was obtained from a woman aged 50 to 60 in good health and CMV-seronegative. The rearrangement joins TRBV19 to TRBJ2-5; TRBD2 matches at 10 bases. CDR3 loop: CATKNLAGAYQETQYF. The CDR3 coding sequence is TGTGCCACCAAAAATCTAGCGGGGGCATACCAAGAGACCCAGTACTTC.